The 19 T cell receptor beta chains in this list originate from one sample, sequenced in a study of blood T cell repertoires in COVID-19. The table came from immunoSEQ multiplex PCR; TCRdb's copy has only in-frame clones and leaves some out. The sample holds approximately 200,000 clones; roughly 90% are singletons and the top ten take roughly 2.5%. Sequencing was carried out using peripheral blood. The receptors were sampled from a woman aged 55-69 years with acute or convalescent COVID-19.

This clone appeared a single time. The genes are TRBV7-9 and TRBJ1-2; 9 bases align to TRBD1. Germline CDR1 SEHNR, CDR2 FQNEAQ (reference sequence). Trimming took 5 bases from V and 4 from J; bases not matched to a gene: 5. The CDR3 totals 14 residues. This chain's CDR3 is CASSRTGEGYGYTF. The DNA for the CDR3 is TGTGCCAGCAGCCGGACAGGGGAGGGCTATGGCTACACCTTC.

The V gene is TRBV7-6, the J gene TRBJ2-5; 14 bases agree with TRBD2. The V gene's germline CDR1 is SGHVS and CDR2 FNYEAQ. The CDR3 sequence is 16 residues long. Trimming took 6 bases from V and 0 from J; bases not matched to a gene: 3. CDR3 nucleotide sequence: TGTGCCAGCAGACAGGGACTAGCGGGGGACCAAGAGACCCAGTACTTC. This sequence encodes CASRQGLAGDQETQYF.

The V gene is TRBV18, the J gene TRBJ2-7; D possibly corresponds to TRBD2 (5 bases). Germline V lookup: CDR1 KGHSH, CDR2 LQKENI. V was trimmed by 2 bases and J by 6 bases, leaving 14 bases between them. The CDR3 contains 14 residues. The CDR3 loop reads CASSPRQTEGEQYF. Written as DNA, the CDR3 is TGTGCCAGCTCACCAAGGCAGACTGAGGGCGAGCAGTACTTC.

The genes are TRBV15 and TRBJ1-4; weak D call: TRBD1 (5 bases). With 1 base removed from V and 7 bases from J, the gap between germline ends came to 19 bases. The germline V gene encodes CDR1 LNHNV and CDR2 YYDKDF (reference sequence). CDR3 length: 17 amino acids. CDR3 protein: CATSRGSGSGISEKLFF. The CDR3 nucleotides read TGTGCCACCAGCAGAGGATCGGGTTCAGGGATCAGTGAAAAACTGTTTTTT.

The chain has TRBV6-5 and TRBJ1-6; D not certain. The germline V gene has CDR1 MNHEY and CDR2 SVGAGI. The CDR3 runs 16 residues. Trimming pared 0 bases from V and 9 bases from J, leaving 15 bases between. CDR3 sequence: CASSYSGRSWASPLHF. The CDR3 DNA sequence: TGTGCCAGCAGTTACTCGGGCCGAAGTTGGGCTTCACCCCTCCACTTT.

This chain connects TRBV2 to TRBJ2-2; TRBD1 matches 10 bases. The CDR3 runs to 15 residues. Germline CDR1 SNHLY, CDR2 FYNNEI. J lost 8 bases, V lost 2 bases, and 5 bases had no gene match. CDR3 sequence (DNA): TGTGCCAGCAGTGAACAGACAGGGGGCTCAGGGGAGCTGTTTTTT. This translates into CASSEQTGGSGELFF.

The chain recombines TRBV5-1 with TRBJ2-1; 7 bases align to TRBD2. The germline V gene has CDR1 SGHRS and CDR2 YFSETQ. Losses at the gene ends were 0 bases for V and 2 bases for J; bases not matched to a gene: 2. CDR3 size: 15 residues. The CDR3 DNA reads TGCGCCAGCAGCTTGGCGGCGGGAGCCTACAATGAGCAGTTCTTC. It yields the protein CASSLAAGAYNEQFF.

The chain links TRBV6-4 to TRBJ2-2, with D possibly matching TRBD1 (5 bases). V was shortened by 6 bases and J by 0 bases, with 14 bases between the two germline ends. CDR1 MRHNA and CDR2 SNTAGT come from the germline V gene. There are 16 residues in the CDR3. As DNA, the CDR3 is TGTGCCAGCAGCCAATCCCAGGGTGCGAACACCGGGGAGCTGTTTTTT. Protein: CASSQSQGANTGELFF.

The V and J genes are TRBV6-4 and TRBJ2-2; 10 bases fit TRBD2. The CDR3 is 15 amino acids. V shed 5 bases, J shed 5 bases, and the junction held 5 bases outside the gene matches. CDR1 MRHNA and CDR2 SNTAGT come from the germline V gene. The CDR3 DNA is TGTGCCAGCAGTCGGACTAGCGGCCAAACCGGGGAGCTGTTTTTT. Residues: CASSRTSGQTGELFF.

This chain connects TRBV19 to TRBJ1-5, with D perhaps TRBD1 (5 bases). The CDR3 contains 17 residues. The ends were cut back, 4 bases at V and 2 bases at J, with 18 bases in the middle. Germline V gene data show CDR1 as LNHDA and CDR2 as SQIVND (reference sequence). The CDR3 spells CASSTSPGPGGNQPQHF. As DNA, the CDR3 is TGTGCCAGTAGTACGAGTCCGGGACCGGGGGGCAATCAGCCCCAGCATTTT.

This clone occurred once. This chain connects TRBV30 to TRBJ2-2; D unresolved. In germline, CDR1 is GTSNPN, CDR2 SVGIG (reference sequence). The CDR3 has 12 amino acids. The V end lost 3 bases, the J end lost 6 bases, and 8 bases lay between the germline ends. The CDR3 coding sequence is TGTGCCTGGAGGGAGTCGGCCGGGGAGCTGTTTTTT. Translating gives CAWRESAGELFF. Complete variable domain (other parts from reference TRBV30 and TRBJ2-2): SQTIHQWPATLVQPVGSPLSLECTVEGTSNPNLYWYRQAAGRGLQLLFYSVGIGQISSEVPQNLSASRPQDRQFILSSKKLLLSDSGFYLCAWRESAGELFFGEGSRLTVL.

This sequence joins TRBV28 and TRBJ2-3, with TRBD2 matching over 8 bases. Germline CDR1 and CDR2: MDHEN and SYDVKM. V lost 3 bases to trimming and J lost 0 bases; unmatched junction nucleotides: 11. The CDR3 is 18 residues long. The CDR3, as DNA: TGTGCCAGCAGTTTTTTAGCGGGACGACTCAGTAGCACAGATACGCAGTATTTT. Its protein is CASSFLAGRLSSTDTQYF. Complete variable domain (other parts from reference TRBV28 and TRBJ2-3): DVKVTQSSRYLVKRTGEKVFLECVQDMDHENMFWYRQDPGLGLRLIYFSYDVKMKEKGDIPEGYSVSREKKERFSLILESASTNQTSMYLCASSFLAGRLSSTDTQYFGPGTRLTVL.

This rearrangement joins TRBV7-6 to TRBJ2-7; 9 positions match TRBD2. The CDR3 covers 15 residues. Germline V gives CDR1 SGHVS, CDR2 FNYEAQ. Unmatched junction bases numbered 3, after V lost 1 base and J lost 2 bases. The CDR3 region is CASSLERGATYEQYF. In DNA, the CDR3 is TGTGCCAGCAGCTTAGAGCGGGGGGCCACCTACGAGCAGTACTTC.

The chain recombines TRBV7-9 with TRBJ1-3, with D hard to call. CDR1 is SEHNR, CDR2 FQNEAQ, per germline (reference sequence). Deletions cut 4 bases from V and 0 bases from J, with 10 bases between. The CDR3 loop spans 15 amino acids. CDR3: CASSSGGNSGNTIYF. In nucleotides, the CDR3 is TGTGCCAGCAGCTCGGGAGGCAACTCTGGAAACACCATATATTTT. Full variable domain (outside the CDR3, taken from reference TRBV7-9 and TRBJ1-3): DTGVSQNPRHKITKRGQNVTFRCDPISEHNRLYWYRQTLGQGPEFLTYFQNEAQLEKSRLLSDRFSAERPKGSFSTLEIQRTEQGDSAMYLCASSSGGNSGNTIYFGEGSWLTVV.

The CDR3 bases are TGTGCCAGTACCGCGACAGGCCCCGTTCGCAATGAGCAGTTCTTC. Amino acids: CASTATGPVRNEQFF. V usage is TRBV19 and J usage is TRBJ2-1; possible D gene TRBD1, 6 bases. Trimming shortened V by 7 bases and J by 6 bases, and 19 bases separated the two germline ends. CDR1 is LNHDA, CDR2 SQIVND, per germline (reference sequence). The CDR3 spans 15 residues.

This clone showed up just a few times. This sequence joins TRBV5-1 and TRBJ2-1; D perhaps matches TRBD1 (6 bases). V lost 1 base and J lost 0, with 8 bases in between. CDR1 and CDR2 (germline): SGHRS, YFSETQ. This CDR3 spans 15 amino acids. The CDR3 DNA sequence: TGCGCCAGCAGCTTGACAGGGAGCTCCTACAATGAGCAGTTCTTC. This gives the protein CASSLTGSSYNEQFF.

The rearrangement joins TRBV2 to TRBJ1-1, with a possible D match to TRBD1 (6 bases). This CDR3 is built from 13 residues. Trimming left V 5 bases short and J 11 bases short, with 18 bases between. CDR1 and CDR2 from the germline V gene are SNHLY and FYNNEI. This chain's CDR3 is CASSRAEQGGAFF. CDR3 bases: TGTGCCAGCAGTCGGGCTGAACAGGGTGGGGCTTTCTTT.

The chain links TRBV7-2 to TRBJ1-1; possible D gene TRBD1, 6 bases. Germline-derived CDR1 and CDR2 are SGHTA and FQGNSA. The CDR3 consists of 16 residues. V shed 2 bases and J shed 0 bases, with 13 bases lying between them. The CDR3 spells CASSLQGSRVNTEAFF. For the CDR3, the DNA is TGTGCCAGCAGCTTACAGGGGTCGAGGGTGAACACTGAAGCTTTCTTT.

This clone occurred once. DNA for the CDR3: TGTGCCAGTAGTATGATAGGGGGAACAGATAATTCACCCCTCCACTTT. This encodes CASSMIGGTDNSPLHF. V usage is TRBV19 and J usage is TRBJ1-6; weak D call: TRBD1 (6 bases). The germline V gene has CDR1 LNHDA and CDR2 SQIVND (reference sequence). CDR3 length: 16 amino acids. Deletions cut 3 bases from V and 5 bases from J, with 14 bases between.